A single sample gave rise to the 32 T cell receptor beta chains below, sequenced in a study of blood T cell repertoires in COVID-19 (TCRdb year 2020). The library relied on the immunoSEQ multiplex PCR assay. TCRdb carries this immuneACCESS record with in-frame sequences only. Its versions omit some clonotypes, under half of them owing to an unresolved V gene in the studies checked, with the rest unexplained. The table for this sample lists roughly 100,000 clones; about four fifths of them were counted only once. The ten largest clones represent more than 10% of the sample. Sequenced: peripheral blood. The receptors were sampled from a human donor in a cohort sampled during active COVID-19.

The rearrangement links TRBV18 to TRBJ2-2; D is possibly TRBD1 (6 bases). CDR3 length: 15 amino acids. Germline V lookup: CDR1 KGHSH, CDR2 LQKENI. V lost 5 bases and J 5 bases, leaving 15 bases between the germline ends. Here the CDR3 reads CASSTQGINTGELFF. The CDR3 coding sequence is TGTGCCAGCTCAACGCAGGGGATTAATACCGGGGAGCTGTTTTTT.

The CDR3: CASSLDVLGLAANEQFF. The CDR3 DNA sequence: TGTGCCAGCAGCTTAGATGTCCTGGGACTAGCGGCCAATGAGCAGTTCTTC. V gene TRBV11-3 combines with J gene TRBJ2-1; TRBD2 agrees at 11 bases. The trim removed 0 bases at V and 6 bases at J, leaving 7 bases unmatched. This CDR3 is 17 amino acids long. Germline CDR1 is SGHNT and CDR2 is YENEEA.

This chain joins TRBV5-4 and TRBJ2-5, with 9 bases matching TRBD2. Trimming at V came to 4 bases and at J to 2 bases, leaving 6 bases not matched to a gene. CDR3 length: 15 residues. The germline CDR1 and CDR2 sequences are SGHNT and YYREEE (reference sequence). The CDR3 DNA reads TGTGCCAGCAGCCGGGCTAGCGGGGATCAAGAGACCCAGTACTTC. It translates to CASSRASGDQETQYF.

The gene calls are TRBV5-4 and TRBJ1-4; TRBD1 is a possible D gene (5 bases). The V and J ends lost 4 bases and 8 bases respectively, with 15 bases between them. Germline V gene sequence: CDR1 SGHNT, CDR2 YYREEE (reference sequence). The CDR3 has 14 amino acids. The CDR3 here is CASSNPGGEEKLFF. The CDR3 region has the DNA TGTGCCAGCAGCAACCCGGGGGGGGAGGAAAAACTGTTTTTT.

The rearrangement links TRBV5-1 to TRBJ1-1; no reliable D call. The CDR3 is made up of 14 amino acids. CDR1 is SGHRS and CDR2 is YFSETQ in the germline V gene. V was shortened by 4 bases and J by 1 base, with 11 bases between the two germline ends. The CDR3 nucleotides read TGCGCCAGCAGCCCCTTTACCGGGAACACTGAAGCTTTCTTT. It yields the protein CASSPFTGNTEAFF.

The chain links TRBV6-2 or TRBV6-3 to TRBJ2-7; D is perhaps TRBD2 (5 bases). Looked up from germline, CDR1 is MNHEY and CDR2 is SVGEGT. The CDR3 loop spans 13 amino acids. The V gene lost 2 bases and the J gene lost 7 bases, with 12 bases spanning the gap. The chain's CDR3 is CASSYVLAREQYF. Written as DNA, the CDR3 is TGTGCCAGCAGTTACGTGCTAGCTCGGGAGCAGTACTTC.

The chain joins TRBV6-2 or TRBV6-3 to TRBJ1-2; weak D call: TRBD1 (6 bases). CDR3 length: 15 residues. Germline V gives CDR1 MNHEY, CDR2 SVGEGT. V was clipped by 4 bases and J by 3 bases, with 15 bases between them. CDR3 residues: CASSSRDTTYYGYTF. The CDR3 DNA sequence: TGTGCCAGCAGTTCCCGGGACACAACCTACTATGGCTACACCTTC.

The CDR3 DNA follows: TGTGCCAGCAGTGGAGACAGGGTCTACGGCTACGAGCAGTACTTC. This gives the protein CASSGDRVYGYEQYF. The gene calls are TRBV2 and TRBJ2-7, with 7 bases that match TRBD1. J was trimmed by 3 bases and V by 4 bases; bases with no gene match: 9. This CDR3 is 15 amino acids long. The V gene's germline CDR1 is SNHLY and CDR2 FYNNEI.

The rearrangement uses TRBV13 and TRBJ1-6, with a weak D call TRBD1 (5 bases). V was trimmed by 3 bases and J by 5 bases, leaving 8 bases between them. Germline loops: CDR1 PRHDT, CDR2 FYEKMQ (reference sequence). The CDR3 runs to 14 residues. The CDR3: CASSFSGNNSPLHF. The CDR3 DNA reads as TGTGCCAGCAGCTTCTCAGGGAATAATTCACCCCTCCACTTT.

Only a few counts were recorded for this clone. The rearrangement joins TRBV4-2 to TRBJ1-5; D is undetermined. Germline CDR1 and CDR2: LGHNA and YNFKEQ. This CDR3 has 15 residues. V was clipped by 0 bases and J by 4 bases, with 10 bases between them. CDR3 sequence reads: CASSQDRGFNQPQHF. The CDR3 region has the DNA TGTGCCAGCAGCCAAGACAGAGGATTTAATCAGCCCCAGCATTTT.

A single count supports this clone. The V call is TRBV9, the J call TRBJ2-1, with 8 bases that match TRBD2. Germline CDR1 reads SGDLS; CDR2 reads YYNGEE. There are 15 residues in the CDR3. With 0 bases clipped from V and 7 bases from J, the junction kept 6 bases outside the gene matches. The CDR3 nucleotides are TGTGCCAGCAGCGTAGATGGCGGGGGGCTGAATGAGCAGTTCTTC. Its translation: CASSVDGGGLNEQFF.

The rearrangement links TRBV10-3 to TRBJ1-2; TRBD1 matches 7 bases. After removal of 4 bases from V and 3 bases from J, the junction contained 11 bases not matched to a gene. The CDR3 is 16 amino acids. Germline lookup yields CDR1 ENHRY and CDR2 SYGVKD. The DNA for the CDR3 is TGTGCCATCAGTGGAACGGACAGGCCCCAAGACTATGGCTACACCTTC. It is translated as CAISGTDRPQDYGYTF.

This clone was found a few times. The chain joins TRBV30 to TRBJ1-5; D gene ambiguous. V lost 1 base, J lost 7 bases, and 14 bases lay in between. The germline V gene encodes CDR1 GTSNPN and CDR2 SVGIG (reference sequence). CDR3 length: 14 amino acids. CDR3 sequence (DNA): TGTGCCTGGAGTGACCTGGAGGGCGGGCAGCCCCAGCATTTT. Translated, it gives CAWSDLEGGQPQHF.

The CDR3 sequence: CASGLVQGAAGNTIYF. The DNA of the CDR3 is TGTGCTAGTGGTTTGGTACAGGGGGCGGCTGGAAACACCATATATTTT. The J gene is TRBJ1-3, the V gene TRBV12-5; TRBD1 aligns across 9 bases. Per germline, CDR1 LGHNT and CDR2 FRNRAP. J lost 2 bases, V lost 0 bases, and 2 bases had no gene match. This CDR3 comprises 16 residues.

The chain has TRBV5-1 and TRBJ2-7; D is perhaps TRBD1 (6 bases). Deletions cut 5 bases from V and 2 bases from J, with 11 bases between. This CDR3 contains 13 residues. Germline CDR1 SGHRS, CDR2 YFSETQ. Here the CDR3 reads CASRLTGTYEQYF. The CDR3, as DNA: TGCGCCAGCAGGCTGACAGGTACCTACGAGCAGTACTTC.

This clone has only one observation. This chain links TRBV12-3 or TRBV12-4 with TRBJ2-3; possible D gene TRBD1, 5 bases. V lost 3 bases, J lost 5 bases, and 9 bases lay in between. This CDR3 has 13 amino acids. The CDR3 protein is CASSFQGKDTQYF. CDR3 nucleotide sequence: TGTGCCAGCAGTTTTCAGGGCAAAGATACGCAGTATTTT.

The rearrangement joins TRBV10-3 to TRBJ1-1; weak D call: TRBD1 (5 bases). This CDR3 has 11 amino acids. V was pared by 8 bases and J by 7 bases, with 11 bases between. CDR1 and CDR2 (germline): ENHRY, SYGVKD. CDR3 coding DNA: TGTGCCATCGCGACAGCCGATGAAGCTTTCTTT. This sequence encodes CAIATADEAFF.

The chain has TRBV9 and TRBJ1-6; maybe TRBD1 (5 bases). Trimming took off 2 bases at V and 7 bases at J, with 7 bases between the two ends. This CDR3 has 13 residues. In germline, CDR1 is SGDLS, CDR2 YYNGEE. CDR3 nucleotides: TGTGCCAGCAGCGTCACAGGAAATTCACCCCTCCACTTT. Protein: CASSVTGNSPLHF.

CDR3 sequence: CASSVATGAGNTIYF. In nucleotides, the CDR3 is TGTGCCAGCAGCGTAGCGACAGGGGCTGGAAACACCATATATTTT. The chain is built from TRBV9 and TRBJ1-3; the match to TRBD1 covers 8 bases. With V trimmed by 0 bases and J by 2 bases, 1 base remained unmatched. The CDR3 covers 15 residues. Germline V gene sequence: CDR1 SGDLS, CDR2 YYNGEE.

This clone appeared a few times. CDR3 protein: CASSPSSGGAAAGELFF. In nucleotides, the CDR3 is TGTGCCAGCAGTCCCAGTAGCGGGGGGGCCGCGGCCGGGGAGCTGTTTTTT. This chain joins TRBV6-6 and TRBJ2-2; 11 bases fit TRBD2. V lost 5 bases and J lost 6; bases outside the gene matches: 11. The length of the CDR3 is 17 residues. CDR1 is MNHNY and CDR2 is SVGAGI in the germline V gene (reference sequence).

The chain is built from TRBV10-3 and TRBJ1-1; D perhaps matches TRBD1 (6 bases). The CDR3 spans 14 residues. The V gene's germline CDR1 is ENHRY and CDR2 SYGVKD. Trimming removed 4 bases from V and 5 bases from J, with 14 bases in between. The CDR3: CAISGPGVGTEAFF. In DNA form, the CDR3 reads TGTGCCATCAGTGGACCAGGGGTTGGGACTGAAGCTTTCTTT.

CDR3 coding DNA: TGTGCCAGCAGCTACGCCCCAGGCCCCTACGAGCAGTACTTC. The encoded protein is CASSYAPGPYEQYF. The V call is TRBV5-5, the J call TRBJ2-7; D is unresolved. Trimming took off 3 bases at V and 2 bases at J, with 12 bases between the two ends. Germline loops: CDR1 SGHKS, CDR2 YYEKEE (reference sequence). The CDR3 consists of 14 residues.

This rearrangement joins TRBV3-1 (or the pseudogene TRBV3-2) to TRBJ1-3, with D uncertain. The V and J ends lost 1 base and 0 bases respectively, with 10 bases between them. The CDR3 is 16 amino acids. CDR1 LGHDT and CDR2 YNNKEL come from the germline V gene (reference sequence). CDR3 sequence reads: CASSQGARSSGNTIYF. CDR3 coding DNA: TGTGCCAGCAGCCAAGGGGCTCGAAGCTCTGGAAACACCATATATTTT.

The chain recombines TRBV2 with TRBJ2-1, with TRBD2 matching over 9 bases. The V gene end was trimmed by 7 bases and the J gene end by 4 bases; junction bases not matched to a gene: 2. Germline V gene sequence: CDR1 SNHLY, CDR2 FYNNEI. CDR3 length equals 13 residues. CDR3 DNA: TGTGCCAGCACGCGGGGGGGATACAATGAGCAGTTCTTC. It encodes CASTRGGYNEQFF. Looking up the rest from reference TRBV2 and TRBJ2-1 gives the full variable domain: EPEVTQTPSHQVTQMGQEVILRCVPISNHLYFYWYRQILGQKVEFLVSFYNNEISEKSEIFDDQFSVERPDGSNFTLKIRSTKLEDSAMYFCASTRGGYNEQFFGPGTRLTVL.

The rearrangement joins TRBV18 to TRBJ1-6, with TRBD1 identical over 9 bases. Germline V gene data show CDR1 as KGHSH and CDR2 as LQKENI. The CDR3 has 14 residues. With V trimmed by 3 bases and J by 8 bases, 2 bases remained unmatched. The CDR3 region has the DNA TGTGCCAGCTCACCTTGGACAGGGGATTCACCCCTCCACTTT. This gives the protein CASSPWTGDSPLHF.

The V call is TRBV18, the J call TRBJ2-3; 9 bases map to TRBD2. Germline V gene sequence: CDR1 KGHSH, CDR2 LQKENI. V trimming: 1 base; J trimming: 5 bases; junction bases outside the gene matches: 7. The length of the CDR3 is 16 residues. CDR3 residues: CASSPQAGGRKDTQYF. The DNA of the CDR3 is TGTGCCAGCTCACCACAGGCGGGGGGGCGGAAAGATACGCAGTATTTT.

The rearrangement joins TRBV5-1 to TRBJ2-2; the D gene is possibly TRBD1 (6 bases). The V gene's germline CDR1 is SGHRS and CDR2 YFSETQ. V dropped 0 bases and J dropped 8 bases, with 23 bases sitting between them. The CDR3 covers 18 residues. This CDR3 reads CASSLDATLGAEEGELFF. CDR3 coding DNA: TGCGCCAGCAGCTTGGACGCTACCCTGGGGGCGGAAGAGGGGGAGCTGTTTTTT.

On this clone: Other DNA sequences in the same sample also yield this CDR3. The CDR3 nucleotides are TGTGCCAGCTCACCGGACAGGGACTATGGCTACACCTTC. It specifies CASSPDRDYGYTF. The V call is TRBV18, the J call TRBJ1-2, with TRBD1 matching over 8 bases. Per the germline V gene, CDR1 is KGHSH and CDR2 is LQKENI. The CDR3 has 13 amino acids. The V gene end was trimmed by 3 bases and the J gene end by 3 bases; junction bases not matched to a gene: 0.

The rearrangement uses TRBV6-5 and TRBJ2-2; no clear D. V lost 8 bases, J lost 8 bases, and 12 bases lay in between. From germline, CDR1 is MNHEY and CDR2 SVGAGI. This CDR3 is 12 amino acids long. CDR3 bases: TGTGCCAGCGGCTATGAGAGGGGGGAGCTGTTTTTT. This translates into CASGYERGELFF.

V gene TRBV5-6 combines with J gene TRBJ2-7, with D uncertain. The ends were cut back, 2 bases at V and 0 bases at J, with 3 bases in the middle. CDR3 length: 12 amino acids. The germline gives CDR1 SGHDT, CDR2 YYEEEE. The CDR3 loop reads CASSFSSYEQYF. CDR3 DNA sequence: TGTGCCAGCAGCTTTAGCTCCTACGAGCAGTACTTC. The full variable domain, with the rest looked up from reference TRBV5-6 and TRBJ2-7, is DAGVTQSPTHLIKTRGQQVTLRCSPKSGHDTVSWYQQALGQGPQFIFQYYEEEERQRGNFPDRFSGHQFPNYSSELNVNALLLGDSALYLCASSFSSYEQYFGPGTRLTVT.

The V and J genes are TRBV6-5 and TRBJ1-1; D is uncertain. The CDR3 extends over 15 amino acids. Trimming took 5 bases from V and 4 from J, leaving 17 bases between them. Germline V gives CDR1 MNHEY, CDR2 SVGAGI. Here the CDR3 DNA reads TGTGCCAGCAGTCTCTACCGGGATTCGGGCACTGAAGCTTTCTTT. Its translation is CASSLYRDSGTEAFF.

The V gene is TRBV7-3, the J gene TRBJ2-3; D possibly corresponds to TRBD2 (6 bases). The CDR3 has 15 residues. The germline V gene encodes CDR1 SGHTA and CDR2 FQGTGA. V lost 5 bases to trimming and J lost 4 bases, with 16 bases between them. CDR3 DNA: TGTGCCAGCAGCCCCTCGCTGGGGGAGGCAGATACGCAGTATTTT. This translates into CASSPSLGEADTQYF.